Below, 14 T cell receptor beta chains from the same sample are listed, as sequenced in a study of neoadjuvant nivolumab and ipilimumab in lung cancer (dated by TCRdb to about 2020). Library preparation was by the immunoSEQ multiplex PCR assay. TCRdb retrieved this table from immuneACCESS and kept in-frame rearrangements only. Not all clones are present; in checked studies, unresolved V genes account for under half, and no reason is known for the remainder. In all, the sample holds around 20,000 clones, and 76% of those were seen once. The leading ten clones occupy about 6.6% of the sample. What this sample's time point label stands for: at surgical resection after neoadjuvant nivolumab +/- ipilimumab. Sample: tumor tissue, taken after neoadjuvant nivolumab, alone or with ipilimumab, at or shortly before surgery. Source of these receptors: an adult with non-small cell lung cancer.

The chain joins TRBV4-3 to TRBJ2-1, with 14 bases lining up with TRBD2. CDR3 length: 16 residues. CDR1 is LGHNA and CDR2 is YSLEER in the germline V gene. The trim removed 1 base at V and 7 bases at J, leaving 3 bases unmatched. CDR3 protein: CASSQGLAGGWNEQFF. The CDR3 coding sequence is TGCGCCAGCAGCCAAGGACTAGCGGGAGGGTGGAATGAGCAGTTCTTC.

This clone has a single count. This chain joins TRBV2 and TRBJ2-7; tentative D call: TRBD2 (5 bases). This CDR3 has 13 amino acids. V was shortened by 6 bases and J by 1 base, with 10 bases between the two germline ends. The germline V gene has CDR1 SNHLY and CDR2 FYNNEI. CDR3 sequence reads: CASRLDWSYEQYF. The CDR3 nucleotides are TGTGCCAGCAGGCTGGACTGGTCCTACGAGCAGTACTTC.

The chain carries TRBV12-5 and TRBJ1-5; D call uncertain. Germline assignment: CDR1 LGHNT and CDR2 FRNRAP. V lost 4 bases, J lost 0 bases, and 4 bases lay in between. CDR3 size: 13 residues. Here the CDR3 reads CASGSISNQPQHF. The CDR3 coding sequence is TGTGCTAGTGGTTCCATTAGCAATCAGCCCCAGCATTTT.

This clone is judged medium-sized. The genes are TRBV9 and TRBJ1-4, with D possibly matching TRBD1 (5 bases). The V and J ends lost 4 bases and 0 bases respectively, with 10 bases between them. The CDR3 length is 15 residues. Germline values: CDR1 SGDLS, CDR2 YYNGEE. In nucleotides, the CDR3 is TGTGCCAGCAGCTTCAGGGATGCAACTAATGAAAAACTGTTTTTT. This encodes CASSFRDATNEKLFF.

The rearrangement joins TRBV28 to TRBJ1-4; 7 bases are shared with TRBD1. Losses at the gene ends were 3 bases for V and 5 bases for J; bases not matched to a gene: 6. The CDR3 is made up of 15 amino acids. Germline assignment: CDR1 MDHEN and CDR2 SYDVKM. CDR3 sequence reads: CASSFEGAGNEKLFF. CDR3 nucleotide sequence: TGTGCCAGCAGTTTTGAGGGGGCCGGAAATGAAAAACTGTTTTTT. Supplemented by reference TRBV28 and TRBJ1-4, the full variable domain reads DVKVTQSSRYLVKRTGEKVFLECVQDMDHENMFWYRQDPGLGLRLIYFSYDVKMKEKGDIPEGYSVSREKKERFSLILESASTNQTSMYLCASSFEGAGNEKLFFGSGTQLSVL.

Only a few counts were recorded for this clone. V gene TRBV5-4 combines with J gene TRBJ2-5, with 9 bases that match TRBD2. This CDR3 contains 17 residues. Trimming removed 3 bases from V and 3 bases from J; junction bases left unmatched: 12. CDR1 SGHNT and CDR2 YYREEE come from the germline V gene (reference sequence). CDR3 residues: CASSSAGPASGEETQYF. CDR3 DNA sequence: TGTGCCAGCAGCTCCGCCGGTCCGGCTAGCGGGGAAGAGACCCAGTACTTC.

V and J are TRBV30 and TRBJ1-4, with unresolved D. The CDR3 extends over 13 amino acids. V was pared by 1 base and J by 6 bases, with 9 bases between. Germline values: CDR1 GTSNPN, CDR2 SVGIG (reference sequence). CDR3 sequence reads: CAWSALGDEKLFF. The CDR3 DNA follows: TGTGCCTGGAGTGCCCTAGGAGATGAAAAACTGTTTTTT.

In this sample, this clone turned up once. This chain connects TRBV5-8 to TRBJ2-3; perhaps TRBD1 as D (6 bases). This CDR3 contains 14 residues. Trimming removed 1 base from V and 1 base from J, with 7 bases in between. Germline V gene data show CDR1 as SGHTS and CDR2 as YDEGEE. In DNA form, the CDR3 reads TGTGCCAGCAGCTTGAGACAGGGCACAGATACGCAGTATTTT. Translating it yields CASSLRQGTDTQYF.

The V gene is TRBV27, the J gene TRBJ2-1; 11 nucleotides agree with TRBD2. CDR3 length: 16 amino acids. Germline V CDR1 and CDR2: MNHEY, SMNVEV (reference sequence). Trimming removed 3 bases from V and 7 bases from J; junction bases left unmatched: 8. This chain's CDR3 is CASSFLAGGGRNEQFF. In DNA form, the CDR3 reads TGTGCCAGCAGTTTTCTAGCGGGAGGAGGGAGAAATGAGCAGTTCTTC.

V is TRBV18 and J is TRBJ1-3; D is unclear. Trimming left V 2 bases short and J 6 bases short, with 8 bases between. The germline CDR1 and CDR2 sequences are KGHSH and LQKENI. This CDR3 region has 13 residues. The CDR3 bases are TGTGCCAGCTCACCAGGGATCGAAAACACCATATATTTT. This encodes CASSPGIENTIYF.

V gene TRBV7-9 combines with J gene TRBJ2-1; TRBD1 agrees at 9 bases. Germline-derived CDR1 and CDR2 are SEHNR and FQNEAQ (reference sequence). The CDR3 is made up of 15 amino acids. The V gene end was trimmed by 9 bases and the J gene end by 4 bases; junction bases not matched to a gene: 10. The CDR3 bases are TGTGCCAGTGGGGGCACCGGGACAGGGTACAATGAGCAGTTCTTC. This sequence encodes CASGGTGTGYNEQFF.

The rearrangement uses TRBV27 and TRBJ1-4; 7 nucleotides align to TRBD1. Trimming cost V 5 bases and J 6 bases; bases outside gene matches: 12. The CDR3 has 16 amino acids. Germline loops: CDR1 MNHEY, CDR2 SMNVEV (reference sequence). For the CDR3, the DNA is TGTGCCAGCAGTGCCCTTTACAGGGGCCTTGATGAAAAACTGTTTTTT. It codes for CASSALYRGLDEKLFF.

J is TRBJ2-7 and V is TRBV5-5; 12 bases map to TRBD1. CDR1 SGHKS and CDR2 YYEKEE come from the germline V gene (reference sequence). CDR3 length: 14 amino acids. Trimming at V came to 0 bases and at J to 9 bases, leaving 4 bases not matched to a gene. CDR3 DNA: TGTGCCAGCAGCTTGGAGGGGACAGGGGGCCGGCAGTACTTC. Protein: CASSLEGTGGRQYF.

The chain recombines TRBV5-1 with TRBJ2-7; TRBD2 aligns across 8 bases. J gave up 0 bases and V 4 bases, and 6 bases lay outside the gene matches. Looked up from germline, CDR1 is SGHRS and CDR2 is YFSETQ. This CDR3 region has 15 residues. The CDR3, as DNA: TGCGCCAGCAGCGCGGGGGGCGGGAACTCCTACGAGCAGTACTTC. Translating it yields CASSAGGGNSYEQYF.